The 21 T cell receptor beta chains reported below all come from one sample, sequenced in a study of vaccination effects on CD4 cells after COVID-19. Following culture for approximately ten days, CD4+ T cells were isolated. Two doses of BNT162b2 or mRNA-1273 vaccine were administered to participants. For these TCRs, the target antigens are not known. The data were produced by immunoSEQ multiplex PCR, yet TCRdb's version contains in-frame clones alone and is incomplete. The repertoire holds around 49,000 clones, with 72% as singletons. The source material was CD4+ T cells from PBMCs cultured without peptide, sampled after COVID-19 vaccination. Receptors were obtained from a human donor who received a COVID-19 vaccine.

The CDR3 spells CASSGLQGGELFF. The CDR3 region has the DNA TGTGCCAGCAGCGGCCTACAGGGTGGGGAGCTGTTTTTT. The chain links TRBV9 to TRBJ2-2, with a possible D match to TRBD1 (6 bases). The CDR3 length is 13 residues. In germline, CDR1 is SGDLS, CDR2 YYNGEE. The V end was cut by 3 bases, the J end by 8 bases, with 11 bases between.

Concerning this clone: Other DNA sequences in the sample encode the same CDR3. This chain connects TRBV5-1 to TRBJ2-2; 7 bases align to TRBD1. This CDR3 has 15 amino acids. Germline trimming cut 4 bases from V and 2 bases from J; bases unmatched to any gene: 5. The germline V gene has CDR1 SGHRS and CDR2 YFSETQ. The CDR3 nucleotides are TGCGCCAGCAGCCCGCGGACAGGTAACACCGGGGAGCTGTTTTTT. The encoded protein is CASSPRTGNTGELFF.

This chain links TRBV9 with TRBJ2-3; TRBD2 aligns across 7 bases. Germline V lookup: CDR1 SGDLS, CDR2 YYNGEE. CDR3 length: 16 amino acids. The junction had 7 bases not matched to a gene; V was cut back by 1 base and J by 2 bases. In DNA, the CDR3 is TGTGCCAGCAGCGTATCCCCAGCGGGGCCCACAGATACGCAGTATTTT. Its translation: CASSVSPAGPTDTQYF.

The J gene is TRBJ1-2, the V gene TRBV9; D uncertain. The germline gives CDR1 SGDLS, CDR2 YYNGEE. Trimming pared 0 bases from V and 5 bases from J, leaving 8 bases between. The CDR3 contains 13 residues. This chain's CDR3 is CASSVVGVYGYTF. As DNA, the CDR3 is TGTGCCAGCAGCGTAGTCGGGGTTTATGGCTACACCTTC.

The chain combines TRBV5-4 with TRBJ1-2; D remains unclear. Trimming cost V 1 base and J 4 bases, with 5 bases left between them. The germline gives CDR1 SGHNT, CDR2 YYREEE (reference sequence). The CDR3 is 12 residues long. The CDR3 spells CASSLPSYGYTF. CDR3 coding DNA: TGTGCCAGCAGCTTGCCGTCCTATGGCTACACCTTC.

In its sample, this clone was seen once. The genes are TRBV7-9 and TRBJ1-2; TRBD1 matches 8 bases. V shed 1 base, J shed 6 bases, and the junction held 4 bases outside the gene matches. This CDR3 has 14 amino acids. The germline V gene has CDR1 SEHNR and CDR2 FQNEAQ (reference sequence). The CDR3 loop reads CASSLDTTGDGYTF. As DNA, the CDR3 is TGTGCCAGCAGCTTAGATACGACAGGGGATGGCTACACCTTC.

The rearrangement uses TRBV19 and TRBJ2-5; no clear D gene. The CDR3 has 14 residues. Between the trimmed V and J ends, which lost 4 bases and 5 bases, there was a span of 14 bases. CDR1 is LNHDA, CDR2 SQIVND, per germline (reference sequence). The CDR3 loop reads CASSTPAGWETQYF. The CDR3 bases are TGTGCCAGTAGTACCCCGGCAGGTTGGGAGACCCAGTACTTC.

This clone was counted once. The gene calls are TRBV7-9 and TRBJ2-5; 8 bases are a match to TRBD1. J lost 4 bases, V lost 4 bases, and 14 bases had no gene match. Germline CDR1 and CDR2: SEHNR and FQNEAQ (reference sequence). The CDR3 extends over 17 amino acids. CDR3 bases: TGTGCCAGCAGCTCTCTTTGGACAGGGAAGTTTGTAGAGACCCAGTACTTC. This translates into CASSSLWTGKFVETQYF.

The genes are TRBV5-4 and TRBJ2-1; no definite D call. The V gene's germline CDR1 is SGHNT and CDR2 YYREEE (reference sequence). The CDR3 contains 16 residues. V dropped 1 base and J dropped 0 bases, with 11 bases sitting between them. In DNA form, the CDR3 reads TGTGCCAGCAGCTTGCCAGGAGTGAGCTCCTACAATGAGCAGTTCTTC. The encoded protein is CASSLPGVSSYNEQFF. The whole variable domain, filled in from reference TRBV5-4 and TRBJ2-1, reads ETGVTQSPTHLIKTRGQQVTLRCSSQSGHNTVSWYQQALGQGPQFIFQYYREEENGRGNFPPRFSGLQFPNYSSELNVNALELDDSALYLCASSLPGVSSYNEQFFGPGTRLTVL.

J is TRBJ2-1 and V is TRBV3-1 (or the pseudogene TRBV3-2); no clear D gene. Looked up from germline, CDR1 is LGHDT and CDR2 is YNNKEL (reference sequence). This CDR3 spans 13 amino acids. The germline V and J ends were trimmed by 4 bases and 3 bases, with 7 bases remaining between them. The CDR3 loop reads CASSPTNYNEQFF. Here the CDR3 DNA reads TGTGCCAGCAGCCCAACTAACTACAATGAGCAGTTCTTC.

V is TRBV5-4 and J is TRBJ1-2; 7 bases are shared with TRBD1. The CDR3 spans 16 residues. With 5 bases clipped from V and 4 bases from J, the junction kept 14 bases outside the gene matches. Germline-derived CDR1 and CDR2 are SGHNT and YYREEE (reference sequence). CDR3 amino acids: CASSSGGRGSSYGYTF. The CDR3 coding sequence is TGTGCCAGCAGTTCAGGCGGCAGGGGGAGTTCCTATGGCTACACCTTC.

The V gene is TRBV3-1 (or the pseudogene TRBV3-2), the J gene TRBJ1-1, with D possibly TRBD1 on 5 matching bases. CDR1 LGHDT and CDR2 YNNKEL come from the germline V gene (reference sequence). The CDR3 covers 15 residues. V was clipped by 1 base and J by 4 bases, with 13 bases between them. The CDR3, as DNA: TGTGCCAGCAGCCAAGGCCGAGGGGTTGTCACTGAAGCTTTCTTT. Translated: CASSQGRGVVTEAFF.

V and J are TRBV19 and TRBJ2-4; no reliable D call. The CDR3 covers 14 residues. Germline lookup yields CDR1 LNHDA and CDR2 SQIVND (reference sequence). Between the trimmed V and J ends, which lost 1 base and 8 bases, there was a span of 12 bases. CDR3 protein: CASSIGSPRDIQYF. The CDR3 bases are TGTGCCAGTAGTATAGGAAGTCCAAGGGACATTCAGTACTTC. Full variable domain (outside the CDR3, taken from reference TRBV19 and TRBJ2-4): DGGITQSPKYLFRKEGQNVTLSCEQNLNHDAMYWYRQDPGQGLRLIYYSQIVNDFQKGDIAEGYSVSREKKESFPLTVTSAQKNPTAFYLCASSIGSPRDIQYFGAGTRLSVL.

The J gene is TRBJ1-3, the V gene TRBV19, with D possibly TRBD1 on 6 matching bases. Germline V gene data show CDR1 as LNHDA and CDR2 as SQIVND (reference sequence). CDR3 length: 14 amino acids. Trimming took 6 bases from V and 1 from J, leaving 10 bases between them. The CDR3 sequence: CASRRTDSGNTIYF. CDR3 in DNA: TGTGCCAGTAGGCGGACAGATTCTGGAAACACCATATATTTT.

This clone was seen a few times. The chain couples TRBV2 to TRBJ2-2, with 10 bases aligning to TRBD2. The CDR3 is 15 residues long. V shed 6 bases and J 4 bases; nucleotides not matched to a gene: 5. CDR1 and CDR2 (germline): SNHLY, FYNNEI. Written as DNA, the CDR3 is TGTGCCAGCAGGCCCGGGACTAGCGCCACCGGGGAGCTGTTTTTT. The encoded protein is CASRPGTSATGELFF.

This chain links TRBV4-1 with TRBJ2-7; TRBD1 matches at 9 bases. This CDR3 region has 17 residues. V lost 1 base to trimming and J lost 4 bases; unmatched junction nucleotides: 11. The germline V gene encodes CDR1 MGHRA and CDR2 YSYEKL. The chain's CDR3 is CASSQAVLGQGQYEQYF. The DNA of the CDR3 is TGCGCCAGCAGCCAAGCCGTTTTGGGACAGGGCCAATACGAGCAGTACTTC.

The CDR3 region is CASSLGTSGGNNEQFF. The DNA for the CDR3 is TGTGCCAGCAGCTTAGGAACTAGCGGGGGGAACAATGAGCAGTTCTTC. This rearrangement joins TRBV13 to TRBJ2-1; 12 nucleotides match TRBD2. The CDR3 sequence is 16 residues long. Germline assignment: CDR1 PRHDT and CDR2 FYEKMQ (reference sequence). V lost 0 bases and J lost 5; bases outside the gene matches: 2. The complete variable domain, with remaining parts taken from reference TRBV13 and TRBJ2-1, reads AAGVIQSPRHLIKEKRETATLKCYPIPRHDTVYWYQQGPGQDPQFLISFYEKMQSDKGSIPDRFSAQQFSDYHSELNMSSLELGDSALYFCASSLGTSGGNNEQFFGPGTRLTVL.

V and J are TRBV5-8 and TRBJ2-7; the D gene is possibly TRBD1 (6 bases). V was trimmed by 7 bases and J by 7 bases, leaving 21 bases between them. CDR1 SGHTS and CDR2 YDEGEE come from the germline V gene. This CDR3 spans 14 amino acids. The CDR3 DNA sequence: TGTGCCAGCTATAACCCACAGGGTCATCGAGAGCAGTACTTC. It yields the protein CASYNPQGHREQYF. Using reference TRBV5-8 and TRBJ2-7 for the parts outside the CDR3, the full variable domain is EAGVTQSPTHLIKTRGQQATLRCSPISGHTSVYWYQQALGLGLQFLLWYDEGEERNRGNFPPRFSGRQFPNYSSELNVNALELEDSALYLCASYNPQGHREQYFGPGTRLTVT.

This clone has just a few counts. The chain recombines TRBV30 with TRBJ1-5; D remains unclear. CDR3 length: 13 amino acids. Trimming cost V 4 bases and J 7 bases, with 14 bases left between them. Germline CDR1 is GTSNPN and CDR2 is SVGIG (reference sequence). CDR3 sequence (DNA): TGTGCCTGGAAAGCAGGTCCTGGGCAGCCCCAGCATTTT. Protein product: CAWKAGPGQPQHF.

This clone was seen a few times. The V and J genes are TRBV6-5 and TRBJ1-5, with D possibly TRBD1 on 5 matching bases. Trimming pared 5 bases from V and 6 bases from J, leaving 11 bases between. Germline lookup yields CDR1 MNHEY and CDR2 SVGAGI. The CDR3 length is 13 residues. The CDR3 reads CASSPTGSQPQHF. As DNA, the CDR3 is TGTGCCAGCAGTCCTACAGGCAGTCAGCCCCAGCATTTT.

The rearrangement joins TRBV27 to TRBJ2-7, with a possible D match to TRBD1 (5 bases). Trimming pared 8 bases from V and 1 base from J, leaving 12 bases between. CDR3 length: 13 amino acids. Germline CDR1 and CDR2: MNHEY and SMNVEV (reference sequence). The CDR3 reads CASQSTVSYEQYF. Here the CDR3 DNA reads TGTGCCAGCCAATCGACAGTATCCTACGAGCAGTACTTC.